One sample yielded the 20 T cell receptor beta chains listed below, sequenced in a study of shared clonotypes between healthy human individuals. The data were produced by immunoSEQ multiplex PCR, yet TCRdb's version contains in-frame clones alone and is incomplete. The sample has about 1.1 million clones; 77% are singletons. The sample was memory CD4+ T cells from PBMCs. Subset defined: CD45RA-negative fraction. These receptors were obtained from a man aged 18 to 30 in good health. Some clones in this sample may be carry-over from other donors' samples.

The rearrangement links TRBV27 to TRBJ2-7; no reliable D call. The CDR3 extends over 13 amino acids. V dropped 3 bases and J dropped 3 bases, with 9 bases sitting between them. CDR1 is MNHEY and CDR2 is SMNVEV in the germline V gene (reference sequence). CDR3 sequence reads: CASSLTWVYEQYF. The CDR3 DNA sequence: TGTGCCAGCAGTTTGACGTGGGTCTACGAGCAGTACTTC.

V usage is TRBV28 and J usage is TRBJ2-1; tentative D call: TRBD1 (6 bases). Looked up from germline, CDR1 is MDHEN and CDR2 is SYDVKM. The CDR3 covers 15 residues. V gave up 3 bases and J gave up 3 bases, with 12 bases separating them. The CDR3 coding sequence is TGTGCCAGCAGTTTTGTACAGGGCCGCTACAATGAGCAGTTCTTC. This codes for CASSFVQGRYNEQFF.

This rearrangement joins TRBV29-1 to TRBJ2-2; no definite D call. V lost 5 bases and J lost 3, with 10 bases in between. CDR1 is SQVTM, CDR2 ANQGSEA, per germline. CDR3 size: 13 residues. CDR3 nucleotide sequence: TGCAGCGTTAGTCTACCTTACACCGGGGAGCTGTTTTTT. Its protein is CSVSLPYTGELFF.

This chain uses TRBV12-5 with TRBJ1-2; D not certain. Germline CDR1 is LGHNT and CDR2 is FRNRAP. Deletions cut 3 bases from V and 4 bases from J, with 12 bases between. CDR3 length: 14 residues. The CDR3 region has the DNA TGTGCTAGTGGTTTCGGGCACCCTATCTATGGCTACACCTTC. Its protein is CASGFGHPIYGYTF.

The genes are TRBV27 and TRBJ1-2, with TRBD1 matching over 8 bases. The germline V gene has CDR1 MNHEY and CDR2 SMNVEV (reference sequence). J gave up 5 bases and V 4 bases, and 9 bases lay outside the gene matches. This CDR3 spans 15 amino acids. CDR3 bases: TGTGCCAGCAGTTCCTCACGGACAGGGTGGTATGGCTACACCTTC. This gives the protein CASSSSRTGWYGYTF.

V and J are TRBV7-2 and TRBJ1-2; a possible D gene is TRBD1 (6 bases). The CDR3 consists of 15 residues. Between the trimmed V and J ends, which lost 0 bases and 5 bases, there was a span of 13 bases. Germline V CDR1 and CDR2: SGHTA, FQGNSA. The CDR3 loop reads CASSLAPQGSYGYTF. As DNA, the CDR3 is TGTGCCAGCAGCTTAGCGCCACAGGGAAGTTATGGCTACACCTTC. The whole variable domain, remainder taken from reference TRBV7-2 and TRBJ1-2, is GAGVSQSPSNKVTEKGKDVELRCDPISGHTALYWYRQSLGQGLEFLIYFQGNSAPDKSGLPSDRFSAERTGGSVSTLTIQRTQQEDSAVYLCASSLAPQGSYGYTFGSGTRLTVV.

This clone was detected only once. The V call is TRBV6-1, the J call TRBJ2-2; 8 bases are shared with TRBD1. The trim removed 4 bases at V and 6 bases at J, leaving 10 bases unmatched. The CDR3 totals 16 residues. The V gene's germline CDR1 is MNHNS and CDR2 SASEGT. CDR3 in amino acids: CASSASSDRAAGELFF. For the CDR3, the DNA is TGTGCCAGCAGTGCCTCGTCGGACAGGGCGGCCGGGGAGCTGTTTTTT.

V usage is TRBV5-1 and J usage is TRBJ2-3; no clear D gene. The germline gives CDR1 SGHRS, CDR2 YFSETQ. The CDR3 is made up of 16 amino acids. V was cut by 0 bases and J by 0 bases, with 11 bases left in between. Written as DNA, the CDR3 is TGCGCCAGCAGCTTGGCGCCAAGTCCTAGCACAGATACGCAGTATTTT. Protein product: CASSLAPSPSTDTQYF.

CDR3: CASSQDQPQHF. CDR3 DNA sequence: TGCGCCAGCAGCCAAGATCAGCCCCAGCATTTT. V and J are TRBV4-3 and TRBJ1-5; no definite D call. CDR3 length: 11 residues. V was clipped by 0 bases and J by 6 bases, with 0 bases between them. Germline values: CDR1 LGHNA, CDR2 YSLEER.

The V gene is TRBV27, the J gene TRBJ2-7; tentative D call: TRBD1 (6 bases). CDR1 is MNHEY, CDR2 SMNVEV, per germline (reference sequence). The V and J ends lost 5 bases and 0 bases respectively, with 14 bases between them. This CDR3 is 15 amino acids long. CDR3 region: CASSSLQGSSYEQYF. The CDR3 region has the DNA TGTGCCAGCAGTAGCCTCCAGGGGAGCTCCTACGAGCAGTACTTC.

This chain joins TRBV10-3 and TRBJ2-1, with 9 bases identical to TRBD2. Germline V gives CDR1 ENHRY, CDR2 SYGVKD. This CDR3 region has 16 residues. V was pared by 4 bases and J by 4 bases, with 8 bases of the junction left unmatched. Here the CDR3 DNA reads TGTGCCATCAGTGTGGGCGGGAGGGCCATTTACAATGAGCAGTTCTTC. It specifies CAISVGGRAIYNEQFF.

This clone was seen ten or more times. The chain has TRBV5-1 and TRBJ2-7, with 8 nucleotides matching TRBD1. With V trimmed by 3 bases and J by 5 bases, 7 bases remained unmatched. Germline assignment: CDR1 SGHRS and CDR2 YFSETQ. The CDR3 runs 14 residues. The CDR3 loop reads CASSWTGFSDEQYF. CDR3 DNA sequence: TGCGCCAGCAGCTGGACAGGGTTTAGCGACGAGCAGTACTTC.

This rearrangement joins TRBV6-5 to TRBJ2-7; possibly TRBD1 for D (5 bases). CDR3 length equals 14 residues. Germline loops: CDR1 MNHEY, CDR2 SVGAGI. V lost 2 bases to trimming and J lost 2 bases, with 10 bases between them. CDR3 sequence: CASSYTRATYEQYF. The CDR3 bases are TGTGCCAGCAGTTACACCAGGGCGACCTACGAGCAGTACTTC.

The chain couples TRBV19 to TRBJ1-1; no definite D call. The CDR3 extends over 13 amino acids. The V end lost 5 bases, the J end lost 0 bases, and 7 bases lay between the germline ends. Germline V gives CDR1 LNHDA, CDR2 SQIVND (reference sequence). CDR3 DNA: TGTGCCAGTAGTTTTCAGGTGAACACTGAAGCTTTCTTT. Translation gives CASSFQVNTEAFF. Filled out from reference TRBV19 and TRBJ1-1, the complete variable domain reads DGGITQSPKYLFRKEGQNVTLSCEQNLNHDAMYWYRQDPGQGLRLIYYSQIVNDFQKGDIAEGYSVSREKKESFPLTVTSAQKNPTAFYLCASSFQVNTEAFFGQGTRLTVV.

This chain links TRBV5-1 with TRBJ1-1, with TRBD1 identical over 8 bases. CDR1 is SGHRS, CDR2 YFSETQ, per germline. V lost 4 bases and J lost 0; bases outside the gene matches: 11. This CDR3 is built from 17 residues. The CDR3 bases are TGCGCCAGCAGCATAGGACAGGGAGCCACCTTGAACACTGAAGCTTTCTTT. Its protein is CASSIGQGATLNTEAFF. Filled out from reference TRBV5-1 and TRBJ1-1, the complete variable domain reads KAGVTQTPRYLIKTRGQQVTLSCSPISGHRSVSWYQQTPGQGLQFLFEYFSETQRNKGNFPGRFSGRQFSNSRSEMNVSTLELGDSALYLCASSIGQGATLNTEAFFGQGTRLTVV.

This clone was seen just once. The V and J genes are TRBV10-3 and TRBJ1-5; D possibly corresponds to TRBD1 (5 bases). Between the trimmed V and J ends, which lost 3 bases and 0 bases, there was a span of 9 bases. The germline V gene has CDR1 ENHRY and CDR2 SYGVKD. CDR3 length: 15 amino acids. In DNA form, the CDR3 reads TGTGCCATCAGTGATGGAGGGGCTAGCAATCAGCCCCAGCATTTT. Translation gives CAISDGGASNQPQHF.

V is TRBV6-6 and J is TRBJ1-5; TRBD1 might be the D (5 bases). Trimming left V 8 bases short and J 5 bases short, with 19 bases between. CDR1 and CDR2 from the germline V gene are MNHNY and SVGAGI (reference sequence). The CDR3 consists of 15 residues. The CDR3, as DNA: TGTGCCAGCTCCGGGGGTGATGCCCCCTATCAGCCCCAGCATTTT. It codes for CASSGGDAPYQPQHF.

This rearrangement joins TRBV7-3 to TRBJ2-2; 9 bases map to TRBD1. This CDR3 has 16 residues. The V and J ends lost 4 bases and 5 bases, in that order; junction bases with no gene match: 8. The V gene's germline CDR1 is SGHTA and CDR2 FQGTGA. The CDR3, as DNA: TGTGCCAGCAGCTCACCCGGGACAGGGAGGACCGGGGAGCTGTTTTTT. Encoded protein: CASSSPGTGRTGELFF. Variable domain in full (rest from reference TRBV7-3 and TRBJ2-2): GAGVSQTPSNKVTEKGKYVELRCDPISGHTALYWYRQSLGQGPEFLIYFQGTGAADDSGLPNDRFFAVRPEGSVSTLKIQRTERGDSAVYLCASSSPGTGRTGELFFGEGSRLTVL.

CDR3 sequence: CASSLAPTSGPYEQYF. CDR3 nucleotide sequence: TGTGCCAGCAGCTTAGCGCCGACTAGCGGACCCTACGAGCAGTACTTC. This chain joins TRBV7-2 and TRBJ2-7, with TRBD2 matching over 9 bases. V gave up 0 bases and J gave up 2 bases; unmatched junction bases: 5. CDR1 is SGHTA, CDR2 FQGNSA, per germline. The CDR3 is 16 residues long.

This sequence joins TRBV7-2 and TRBJ2-5; D gene ambiguous. CDR3 length: 13 residues. V lost 2 bases to trimming and J lost 9 bases, with 13 bases between them. Looked up from germline, CDR1 is SGHTA and CDR2 is FQGNSA. In DNA form, the CDR3 reads TGTGCCAGCAGCTTAACCACACCCGAGGCCCAGTACTTC. Its translation is CASSLTTPEAQYF. Variable domain in full (rest from reference TRBV7-2 and TRBJ2-5): GAGVSQSPSNKVTEKGKDVELRCDPISGHTALYWYRQSLGQGLEFLIYFQGNSAPDKSGLPSDRFSAERTGGSVSTLTIQRTQQEDSAVYLCASSLTTPEAQYFGPGTRLLVL.